The 6 T cell receptor beta chains given below trace back to one sample, sequenced in a study of regulatory and conventional T cells in RAG deficiency. Data came from immunoSEQ multiplex PCR; TCRdb stores just in-frame clones and leaves some out. This table holds around 29,000 clones, 96% found once. Blood CD4+ CD25-low CD127-high conventional T cells supplied the genomic DNA template. The same data also contributed to another study, on regulatory T cells. From that paper: Primers: 52 TRBV forward and 13 TRBJ reverse.

The specimen sequenced was CD25- CD4+ T cells sorted from blood. Receptors originate from a human donor in good health.

The rearrangement links TRBV10-3 to TRBJ2-7; TRBD2 agrees at 13 bases. Germline V gives CDR1 ENHRY, CDR2 SYGVKD. The CDR3 runs to 15 residues. V trimming: 5 bases; J trimming: 4 bases; junction bases outside the gene matches: 5. In nucleotides, the CDR3 is TGTGCCATCAGTATAGGACTAGCGGGGGAATACGAGCAGTACTTC. Residues: CAISIGLAGEYEQYF.

The V and J genes are TRBV7-8 and TRBJ2-3; 9 bases are shared with TRBD2. Trimming cost V 4 bases and J 4 bases; bases outside gene matches: 9. CDR3 size: 16 residues. Germline CDR1 and CDR2: SGHVS and FQNEAQ. The CDR3 coding sequence is TGTGCCAGCAGCTCCTATAGCGGGAGAGGGGCAGATACGCAGTATTTT. Translation: CASSSYSGRGADTQYF.

The chain recombines TRBV5-4 with TRBJ2-4; D perhaps matches TRBD1 (6 bases). Germline loops: CDR1 SGHNT, CDR2 YYREEE (reference sequence). V lost 4 bases and J 6 bases, leaving 20 bases between the germline ends. The CDR3 runs to 16 residues. Here the CDR3 DNA reads TGTGCCAGCAGCCCGAGTTTAGGGGGTCGGGCAAACATTCAGTACTTC. Translating gives CASSPSLGGRANIQYF.

The gene calls are TRBV5-6 and TRBJ2-7; D unresolved. The CDR3 has 12 amino acids. V dropped 0 bases and J dropped 6 bases, with 7 bases sitting between them. Germline CDR1 is SGHDT and CDR2 is YYEEEE. The DNA of the CDR3 is TGTGCCAGCAGCTTGGCCTGGGCCGAGCAGTACTTC. Translation gives CASSLAWAEQYF.

The CDR3: CASSLTGANTEAFF. The CDR3 region has the DNA TGTGCCAGCAGCTTGACAGGGGCGAACACTGAAGCTTTCTTT. The chain has TRBV7-9 and TRBJ1-1; TRBD1 matches at 8 bases. V gave up 3 bases and J gave up 1 base; unmatched junction bases: 1. The CDR3 length is 14 residues. The V gene's germline CDR1 is SEHNR and CDR2 FQNEAQ (reference sequence).

The sample holds a few counts of this clone. V gene TRBV5-5 combines with J gene TRBJ2-2; D possibly corresponds to TRBD2 (6 bases). This CDR3 contains 15 residues. The V and J ends lost 3 bases and 5 bases respectively, with 14 bases between them. Germline CDR1 is SGHKS and CDR2 is YYEKEE (reference sequence). The CDR3 loop reads CASSSGSRGTGELFF. In nucleotides, the CDR3 is TGTGCCAGCAGCTCCGGGTCCCGGGGGACCGGGGAGCTGTTTTTT.